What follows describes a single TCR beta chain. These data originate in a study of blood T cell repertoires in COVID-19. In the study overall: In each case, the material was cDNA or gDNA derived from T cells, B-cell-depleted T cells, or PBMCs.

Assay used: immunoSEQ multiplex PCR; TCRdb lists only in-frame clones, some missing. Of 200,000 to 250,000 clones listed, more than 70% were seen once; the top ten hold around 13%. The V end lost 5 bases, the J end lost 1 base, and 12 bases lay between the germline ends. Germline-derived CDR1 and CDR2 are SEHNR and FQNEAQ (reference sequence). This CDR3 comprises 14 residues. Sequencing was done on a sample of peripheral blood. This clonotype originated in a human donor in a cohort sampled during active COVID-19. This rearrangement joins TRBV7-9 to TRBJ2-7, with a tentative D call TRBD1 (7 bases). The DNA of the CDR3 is TGTGCCAGCAGCGGGGGGACAGCATCCTACGAGCAGTACTTC. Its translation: CASSGGTASYEQYF.